This entry lists 27 T cell receptor beta chains sequenced from one sample in a study of monozygotic twins with inflammatory bowel disease (dated by TCRdb to between 2018 and 2021). Libraries were constructed by 5' RACE. TCRdb names Illumina HiSeq 2500 as the instrument used. Reprocessed by TCRdb, the reads give a single entry per CDR3 protein sequence, without DNA. The sample has about 99,000 distinct CDR3 sequences on record. In total, the top ten clones hold approximately 2% of the sample. Input material: blood. These receptors all stem from a human donor with ulcerative colitis or Crohn's disease, or a healthy co-twin of an affected twin (not recorded which).

The chain employs TRBV29-1 and TRBJ2-2. The CDR3 covers 14 residues. Germline values: CDR1 SQVTM, CDR2 ANQGSEA. The CDR3 loop is CSTQVDGNTGELFF.

The chain joins TRBV7-7 to TRBJ2-1. The CDR3 is 13 amino acids. Germline CDR1 and CDR2: SSHAT and FNYEAQ (reference sequence). This CDR3 is CASSPNRNNEQFF.

V usage is TRBV6-1 and J usage is TRBJ2-1; absent DNA, TCRdb's TRBD1 call cannot be checked. This CDR3 contains 15 residues. Germline V gene lookup returns CDR1 MNHNS and CDR2 SASEGT. CDR3 residues: CASSVYRGRPNEQFF.

The rearrangement links TRBV20-1 to TRBJ2-2; TCRdb's D gene call, TRBD1, goes unchecked for lack of DNA. The CDR3 is made up of 16 amino acids. Germline CDR1 reads DFQATT; CDR2 reads SNEGSKA (reference sequence). CDR3 in amino acids: CSARLRQGSNTGELFF.

This chain uses TRBV5-1 with TRBJ1-4; TCRdb's assignment of TRBD1 cannot be checked, as there is no DNA. The length of the CDR3 is 14 residues. Germline assignment: CDR1 SGHRS and CDR2 YFSETQ. CDR3 in amino acids: CASSFDSSNEKLFF.

The chain recombines TRBV30 with TRBJ2-3; the D call from TCRdb, TRBD2, cannot be confirmed without DNA. The germline CDR1 and CDR2 sequences are GTSNPN and SVGIG (reference sequence). This CDR3 region has 16 residues. This CDR3 reads CAWSGDRSPPADTQYF.

This sequence joins TRBV12-3 or TRBV12-4 and TRBJ1-5. The CDR3 length is 14 residues. The CDR3 sequence: CASREQVSNQPQHF.

The chain combines TRBV7-2 with TRBJ2-1. The CDR3 has 15 amino acids. Germline loops: CDR1 SGHTA, CDR2 FQGNSA. The CDR3 reads CASSFEGSSYNEQFF.

The J gene is TRBJ2-5, the V gene TRBV28; the D call from TCRdb, TRBD1, cannot be confirmed without DNA. Germline values: CDR1 MDHEN, CDR2 SYDVKM. The CDR3 loop spans 14 amino acids. The CDR3 loop reads CASSPPDNGETQYF.

This chain uses TRBV6-6 with TRBJ2-1; TCRdb picks TRBD1, but there is no DNA to check that call. The CDR3 is 12 amino acids. Per the germline V gene, CDR1 is MNHNY and CDR2 is SVGAGI (reference sequence). The CDR3 reads CASRDTYNEQFF.

The chain has TRBV18 and TRBJ1-1. CDR3 length: 12 amino acids. Germline V gene data show CDR1 as KGHSH and CDR2 as LQKENI. This chain's CDR3 is CASSPGDTEAFF.

CDR3: CASQRGGRNGELFF. This chain joins TRBV7-2 and TRBJ2-2; TCRdb's D call, TRBD1, is unchecked because there is no DNA. The CDR3 has 14 residues. Germline loops: CDR1 SGHTA, CDR2 FQGNSA.

The V call is TRBV7-9, the J call TRBJ2-7. The CDR3 contains 13 residues. Germline lookup yields CDR1 SEHNR and CDR2 FQNEAQ (reference sequence). The CDR3 sequence: CASSSATVYEQYF.

The chain links TRBV6-5 to TRBJ2-7; no DNA is available, so the TRBD1 call from TCRdb remains unchecked. The CDR3 length is 18 residues. Germline values: CDR1 MNHEY, CDR2 SVGAGI. The CDR3 loop is CASIITWGDRGRLYEQYF.

CDR3 in amino acids: CSVAHGGAYNEQFF. The rearrangement joins TRBV29-1 to TRBJ2-1; TCRdb's D call of TRBD1 is untestable without DNA. The CDR3 is 14 residues long. CDR1 and CDR2 from the germline V gene are SQVTM and ANQGSEA.

The chain couples TRBV12-2 to TRBJ2-5; TCRdb's assignment of TRBD2 cannot be checked, as there is no DNA. TRBV12-2 is noted as a pseudogene. The CDR3 has 16 amino acids. The CDR3 is CASRLGRTRLKETQYF.

The J gene is TRBJ1-3, the V gene TRBV7-3. CDR1 is SGHTA, CDR2 FQGTGA, per germline. The CDR3 covers 13 residues. The CDR3 is CASADYSGNTIYF. The whole variable domain, filled in from reference TRBV7-3 and TRBJ1-3, reads GAGVSQTPSNKVTEKGKYVELRCDPISGHTALYWYRQSLGQGPEFLIYFQGTGAADDSGLPNDRFFAVRPEGSVSTLKIQRTERGDSAVYLCASADYSGNTIYFGEGSWLTVV.

The chain recombines TRBV12-3 or TRBV12-4 with TRBJ2-7. CDR3 length: 13 amino acids. The CDR3 is CASSMTLDYEQYF.

The chain joins TRBV20-1 to TRBJ1-5. Germline V gene sequence: CDR1 DFQATT, CDR2 SNEGSKA (reference sequence). The CDR3 covers 13 residues. CDR3 amino acids: CSAGTLRGQPQHF.

The chain employs TRBV5-1 and TRBJ2-7; the D call of TRBD2 rests on TCRdb alone, since no DNA is present to check it. The germline V gene has CDR1 SGHRS and CDR2 YFSETQ. The CDR3 is made up of 14 amino acids. CDR3 region: CASSTDFRSYEQYF.

The chain joins TRBV21-1 to TRBJ2-3; TCRdb picks TRBD1, but there is no DNA to check that call. TRBV21-1 represents a pseudogene. This CDR3 contains 16 residues. Here the CDR3 reads CASSKAMGGPFFEQYF.

This chain links TRBV5-1 with TRBJ2-5; there is no DNA to check the TCRdb D call of TRBD1. The CDR3 length is 13 residues. Germline V CDR1 and CDR2: SGHRS, YFSETQ. The CDR3: CASSSPGMETQYF.

CDR3 residues: CASSQDHRFYETQYF. The chain links TRBV4-3 to TRBJ2-5. This CDR3 region has 15 residues. CDR1 is LGHNA, CDR2 YSLEER, per germline.

The genes are TRBV7-2 and TRBJ1-4; TCRdb reports TRBD1, a call that lacks DNA to check it against. Germline V gives CDR1 SGHTA, CDR2 FQGNSA. This CDR3 has 14 amino acids. The chain's CDR3 is CASSAQGAREKLFF.

The chain employs TRBV5-4 and TRBJ2-1. The CDR3 loop spans 13 amino acids. CDR1 is SGHNT, CDR2 YYREEE, per germline (reference sequence). CDR3 loop: CASSQDGYNEQFF.

This sequence joins TRBV7-9 and TRBJ2-1; TCRdb gives TRBD1 as the D gene, but with no DNA this cannot be confirmed. The CDR3 has 14 residues. From germline, CDR1 is SEHNR and CDR2 FQNEAQ (reference sequence). The CDR3 is CASSPPLWTYEQFF. The full variable domain, in which reference TRBV7-9 and TRBJ2-1 provide the parts outside the CDR3, is DTGVSQNPRHKITKRGQNVTFRCDPISEHNRLYWYRQTLGQGPEFLTYFQNEAQLEKSRLLSDRFSAERPKGSFSTLEIQRTEQGDSAMYLCASSPPLWTYEQFFGPGTRLTVL.

The J gene is TRBJ1-5, the V gene TRBV6-1; TCRdb reports TRBD1, a call that lacks DNA to check it against. The CDR3 is made up of 15 amino acids. Germline V gives CDR1 MNHNS, CDR2 SASEGT. CDR3 sequence reads: CASRGAGTGDRPQHF.